This T cell receptor beta chain is from a study of T cells after posttransplantation cyclophosphamide. Deletions cut 11 bases from V and 7 bases from J, with 24 bases between. This CDR3 contains 14 residues. Germline CDR1 ENHRY, CDR2 SYGVKD. Some clones are missing from TCRdb's copy, which holds only in-frame ones; the method was immunoSEQ multiplex PCR. This table has approximately 18,000 clones, approximately 87% appearing once. This sequence joins TRBV10-3 and TRBJ2-7; tentatively, D is TRBD2 (7 bases). This clonotype originated in a man younger than 45 in good health and a related stem cell transplant donor. Sequences were obtained from memory CD4+ T cells sorted from blood. The DNA for the CDR3 is TGTGCCCCGGGAGGAGGGACACCTTCTTCGGAGCAGTACTTC. Encoded protein: CAPGGGTPSSEQYF.